The next 15 T cell receptor beta chains were all read from a single sample in a study of blood T cell repertoires in COVID-19 (dated by TCRdb to the early 2020s). The method behind the library was the immunoSEQ multiplex PCR assay. TCRdb took this table from immuneACCESS and kept in-frame rearrangements with V and J called. Such tables lack part of the clones; where checked against another copy, unresolved V genes explain under half of the gap, and the rest is unexplained. The sample table holds about 58,000 clones, of which approximately 80% were seen once. More than 30% of the sample goes to the ten largest clones. Sequencing was done on a sample of peripheral blood. These receptors were obtained from a man in his 60s with COVID-19, enrolled during active disease.

The chain carries TRBV5-1 and TRBJ2-1; 11 nucleotides line up with TRBD2. The V gene end was trimmed by 4 bases and the J gene end by 2 bases; junction bases not matched to a gene: 2. From germline, CDR1 is SGHRS and CDR2 YFSETQ. CDR3 length equals 15 residues. The CDR3 is CASSVAGGPYNEQFF. CDR3 DNA sequence: TGCGCCAGCAGCGTAGCGGGAGGGCCCTACAATGAGCAGTTCTTC.

This chain connects TRBV7-8 to TRBJ2-5; 12 bases fit TRBD2. The CDR3 extends over 18 amino acids. Germline values: CDR1 SGHVS, CDR2 FQNEAQ. J gave up 4 bases and V 5 bases, and 14 bases lay outside the gene matches. CDR3 nucleotide sequence: TGTGCCAGCAGCCCATTGAGCCTGACTAGCGGGAGACGAGAGACCCAGTACTTC. This codes for CASSPLSLTSGRRETQYF. The variable domain in full, completed from reference TRBV7-8 and TRBJ2-5, reads GAGVSQSPRYKVAKRGQDVALRCDPISGHVSLFWYQQALGQGPEFLTYFQNEAQLDKSGLPSDRFFAERPEGSVSTLKIQRTQQEDSAVYLCASSPLSLTSGRRETQYFGPGTRLLVL.

CDR3 in amino acids: CASSQHPGLVDTQYF. The CDR3 region has the DNA TGCGCCAGCAGCCAACACCCAGGGTTGGTGGATACGCAGTATTTT. The gene calls are TRBV4-1 and TRBJ2-3; possible D gene TRBD1, 5 bases. The CDR3 totals 15 residues. Trimming shortened V by 2 bases and J by 6 bases, and 15 bases separated the two germline ends. The germline CDR1 and CDR2 sequences are MGHRA and YSYEKL.

This chain joins TRBV7-3 and TRBJ2-7; TRBD2 might be the D (6 bases). The CDR3 loop spans 13 amino acids. Per germline, CDR1 SGHTA and CDR2 FQGTGA. V lost 0 bases and J lost 6, with 9 bases in between. The CDR3 region is CASSLTRGGEQYF. In DNA form, the CDR3 reads TGTGCCAGCAGCTTAACGCGGGGAGGCGAGCAGTACTTC.

This clone was observed once. The chain uses TRBV19 and TRBJ1-1; D may be TRBD1 (6 bases). The germline V gene has CDR1 LNHDA and CDR2 SQIVND (reference sequence). This CDR3 has 11 amino acids. V lost 7 bases, J lost 6 bases, and 9 bases lay in between. The CDR3 nucleotides are TGTGCCAGTACCAGGGGCCCTGAAGCTTTCTTT. Amino acids: CASTRGPEAFF.

The J gene is TRBJ2-5, the V gene TRBV15; 11 nucleotides align to TRBD1. The junction had 5 bases not matched to a gene; V was cut back by 4 bases and J by 1 base. This CDR3 spans 16 amino acids. The germline V gene has CDR1 LNHNV and CDR2 YYDKDF (reference sequence). The DNA for the CDR3 is TGTGCCACCAGCAAAGGGGGGACAGGGGGCCAAGAGACCCAGTACTTC. It is translated as CATSKGGTGGQETQYF.

V usage is TRBV7-2 and J usage is TRBJ2-7; 7 bases align to TRBD2. This CDR3 is built from 15 residues. After removal of 5 bases from V and 5 bases from J, the junction contained 12 bases not matched to a gene. Germline assignment: CDR1 SGHTA and CDR2 FQGNSA. CDR3: CASSPRWVGGNEQYF. In nucleotides, the CDR3 is TGTGCCAGCAGCCCAAGGTGGGTCGGGGGGAACGAGCAGTACTTC.

This clone was counted a few times. The rearrangement uses TRBV5-1 and TRBJ1-6; 9 nucleotides line up with TRBD1. Germline V CDR1 and CDR2: SGHRS, YFSETQ. V lost 0 bases and J lost 6; bases outside the gene matches: 4. The CDR3 has 16 amino acids. CDR3 amino acids: CASSLETGGSNSPLHF. DNA of the CDR3: TGCGCCAGCAGCTTGGAGACAGGGGGGAGTAATTCACCCCTCCACTTT.

This clone turned up a few times. The chain recombines TRBV4-1 with TRBJ2-2; 9 bases line up with TRBD2. In germline, CDR1 is MGHRA, CDR2 YSYEKL. The ends lost 5 bases at V and 7 bases at J; junction bases unmatched: 8. The CDR3 totals 15 residues. The CDR3 loop is CASSNSGSVGGELFF. CDR3 DNA sequence: TGCGCCAGCAGCAATAGCGGGAGCGTTGGCGGGGAGCTGTTTTTT.

The chain combines TRBV30 with TRBJ2-4; 7 bases agree with TRBD1. This CDR3 contains 14 residues. V dropped 2 bases and J dropped 5; count of bases not matched to a gene: 6. Germline CDR1 is GTSNPN and CDR2 is SVGIG (reference sequence). Here the CDR3 reads CAWSKPGTENIQYF. In nucleotides, the CDR3 is TGTGCCTGGAGTAAACCCGGGACAGAAAACATTCAGTACTTC. The variable domain in full, with the rest retrieved from reference TRBV30 and TRBJ2-4, is SQTIHQWPATLVQPVGSPLSLECTVEGTSNPNLYWYRQAAGRGLQLLFYSVGIGQISSEVPQNLSASRPQDRQFILSSKKLLLSDSGFYLCAWSKPGTENIQYFGAGTRLSVL.

The chain carries TRBV6-4 and TRBJ1-2; D uncertain. The CDR3 sequence is 15 residues long. With 7 bases removed from V and 1 base from J, the gap between germline ends came to 16 bases. The germline V gene has CDR1 MRHNA and CDR2 SNTAGT. CDR3 nucleotides: TGTGCCAGCACCCTTGGCCCTCCCCGTAACTATGGCTACACCTTC. It is translated as CASTLGPPRNYGYTF.

The chain has TRBV7-3 and TRBJ2-3, with TRBD2 matching over 10 bases. This CDR3 has 18 amino acids. Trimming cost V 5 bases and J 1 base; bases outside gene matches: 12. The germline CDR1 and CDR2 sequences are SGHTA and FQGTGA. The chain's CDR3 is CASSRNKGLAGGTDTQYF. The CDR3, as DNA: TGTGCCAGCAGCCGCAACAAGGGCCTAGCGGGGGGCACAGATACGCAGTATTTT.

Here the CDR3 reads CASTYREVSNYGYTF. Written as DNA, the CDR3 is TGTGCCAGTACCTACCGTGAAGTCTCCAACTATGGCTACACCTTC. The rearrangement uses TRBV6-5 and TRBJ1-2; D not resolved. The germline CDR1 and CDR2 sequences are MNHEY and SVGAGI. V shed 9 bases and J shed 2 bases, with 19 bases lying between them. CDR3 length: 15 amino acids.

This rearrangement joins TRBV14 to TRBJ2-7; D gene ambiguous. Between the trimmed V and J ends, which lost 1 base and 2 bases, there was a span of 6 bases. Germline CDR1 SGHDN, CDR2 FVKESK. This CDR3 is 13 amino acids long. The chain's CDR3 is CASSQVGPYEQYF. For the CDR3, the DNA is TGTGCCAGCAGCCAAGTGGGCCCCTACGAGCAGTACTTC.

This clone was seen only a few times. The rearrangement uses TRBV5-4 and TRBJ1-6, with no clear D. Trimming stripped 4 bases from V and 0 bases from J, with 11 bases between. The CDR3 covers 16 residues. CDR1 SGHNT and CDR2 YYREEE come from the germline V gene (reference sequence). This CDR3 reads CASSRSQNSYNSPLHF. The CDR3 bases are TGTGCCAGCAGCAGATCACAGAACTCCTATAATTCACCCCTCCACTTT.